Listed below are T cell receptor beta chains from one sample, sequenced in a study of early T cells in non-severe SARS-CoV-2 infection. TCRdb used MiXCR to reprocess the 5' RACE reads, holding one entry per CDR3 protein. The profile shows around 47,000 distinct CDR3 sequences, 9.5% to 11% of them singletons. The sequencing input was whole blood. The source of these receptors is an adult who was a healthcare worker with PCR-confirmed SARS-CoV-2 infection or an uninfected control (not recorded which). CDR3s include the opening cysteine and the closing phenylalanine or tryptophan. A D gene is named only where the DNA matches it firmly. Rows give clone size only sometimes, using once, few, many, or a class for an expanded clone.

clone_size | d_call | j_call | v_call | cdr3_nt | cdr3_aa
many | - | TRBJ2-1 | TRBV2 | TGTGCCAGCAGCCCGCAGGGAGTCGAGCAGTTCTTC | CASSPQGVEQFF
many | TRBD2 | TRBJ2-7 | TRBV2 | TGTGCCAGCAGGCGGGGGGAGAATCCCATTCTCTACGAGCAGTACTTC | CASRRGENPILYEQYF
many | - | TRBJ2-7 | TRBV6-2/TRBV6-3 | TGTGCCAGCAGTTACAACGTCCGGCTACTCCCAAACTACGAGCAGTACTTC | CASSYNVRLLPNYEQYF
- | - | TRBJ2-1 | TRBV7-2 | TGTGCCAGCAGCGAGACTCAGGGCAACTCCTACAATGAGCAGTTCTTC | CASSETQGNSYNEQFF
few | - | TRBJ2-7 | TRBV13 | TGTGCCAGCGCCCCCACAGAGCGGGCCACCTACGAGCAGTACTTC | CASAPTERATYEQYF
many | - | TRBJ2-7 | TRBV6-2/TRBV6-3 | TGTGCCAGCAGTTACTCCCCAGGGAACTACGAGCAGTACTTC | CASSYSPGNYEQYF
many | - | TRBJ2-1 | TRBV7-9 | TGTGCCAGCTCTCTGGCGGGATTGCGTGAGCAGTTCTTC | CASSLAGLREQFF
few | - | TRBJ1-5 | TRBV24-1 | TGTGCCACCAGTGATGGACACCCCGAGGTTAATCAGCCCCAGCATTTT | CATSDGHPEVNQPQHF
few | - | TRBJ2-7 | TRBV18 | TGTGCCAGCTCACAAACGGACAACTACGAGCAGTACTTC | CASSQTDNYEQYF
many | - | TRBJ1-1 | TRBV6-5 | TGTGCCAGCAGACCGGGGATACTGAACACTGAAGCTTTCTTT | CASRPGILNTEAFF
- | TRBD1 | TRBJ1-3 | TRBV6-6 | TGTGCCATATCCGGGACAGGGGGCCCGAGCTCTGGAAACACCATATATTTT | CAISGTGGPSSGNTIYF
many | - | TRBJ2-7 | TRBV12-3/TRBV12-4 | TGTGCCAGCAGTTTAAGGGGGGACGAGCAGTACTTC | CASSLRGDEQYF
many | - | TRBJ1-2 | TRBV2 | TGTGCCAGTAGAGAGGGCGCAAGCTATGGCTACACCTTC | CASREGASYGYTF
- | TRBD1 | TRBJ2-1 | TRBV19 | TGTGCCAGTCGCTCCGACAGGGGTTCGGATGAGCAGTTCTTC | CASRSDRGSDEQFF
few | - | TRBJ1-2 | TRBV6-6 | TGTGCCAGCAGGAGGGGTTTTACTCTGGACTATGGCTACACCTTC | CASRRGFTLDYGYTF
few | TRBD1 | TRBJ2-1 | TRBV6-2/TRBV6-3 | TGTGCCAGCACCCCACGAGGGGGCGATGAGCAGTTCTTC | CASTPRGGDEQFF
- | - | TRBJ2-3 | TRBV9 | TGTGCCAGCAGCCAGAGGACAGATACGCAGTATTTT | CASSQRTDTQYF
medium-sized | - | TRBJ1-4 | TRBV16 | TGTGCCAGCAGCCCCGGACAGCGAACTAATGAAAAACTGTTTTTT | CASSPGQRTNEKLFF
many | TRBD1 | TRBJ1-6 | TRBV7-8 | TGTGCCAGCAGCTCGACAGGGGGTTTAACTAATTCACCCCTCCACTTT | CASSSTGGLTNSPLHF
- | - | TRBJ2-5 | TRBV6-6 | TGTGCCAGCAGTCTCTACAGGGTGGCCGGGACCCAGTACTTC | CASSLYRVAGTQYF
many | - | TRBJ2-3 | TRBV5-6 | TGTGCCAGCAGCCTCGGAGTAGGCAGTCACCCTGAGTATTTT | CASSLGVGSHPEYF
- | TRBD1 | TRBJ1-1 | TRBV20-1 | TGCAGTGCACGAGAGGGACAGGGTATGACTTTCTTT | CSAREGQGMTFF
- | - | TRBJ2-7 | TRBV7-9 | TGTGCCAACAGCTTAGGTTCGTCAGGGACCCCCTACGAGCAGTACTTC | CANSLGSSGTPYEQYF
many | - | TRBJ1-1 | TRBV20-1 | TGCAGTGCTAGTGGTCAGCTCTTAGGGGGCACTGAAGCTTTCTTT | CSASGQLLGGTEAFF